This T cell receptor (beta chain) emerged from a study of T cells in Graves' hyperthyroidism and ophthalmopathy. Findings and limits, study-wide: Most clonotypes expanded in the thyroid (above 0.001) were also present in blood.

Using RNA transcripts as the source, TCR beta CDR3 regions were amplified. The HTBI primer set served for first-round RT-PCR of the TCR CDR3. MiXCR, applied by TCRdb to the multiplex PCR reads, yields one record per CDR3 protein. Among approximately 560,000 distinct CDR3 sequences listed, 15% to 19% were seen once. This clonotype has ten or more counts. No antigen is known for it. V lost 4 bases, J lost 2 bases, and 12 bases lay in between. The germline CDR1 and CDR2 sequences are SEHNR and FQNEAQ (reference sequence). This CDR3 spans 14 amino acids. The specimen sequenced was blood. The J gene is TRBJ2-7, the V gene TRBV7-9, with D hard to call. The origin of this receptor is a woman aged 30 to 39 with Graves' hyperthyroidism. CDR3 sequence reads: CASSSTVSPYEQYF. The CDR3 DNA sequence: TGTGCCAGCAGCTCTACAGTAAGTCCCTACGAGCAGTACTTC.